This T cell receptor (beta chain) was recorded in a study of blood T cell repertoires in COVID-19. About the study: The cDNA or gDNA used as material had been derived from T cells, B-cell-depleted T cells, or PBMCs.

Participants reported their clinical history, and cohort assignment relied on those reports. Cohort 3 recovery required two negative PCRs, clearance, or symptom resolution. The germline V gene encodes CDR1 MDHEN and CDR2 SYDVKM. This CDR3 has 15 amino acids. The ends lost 1 base at V and 5 bases at J; junction bases unmatched: 3. Methods used by the authors: Reference gene primer amplification in the assay estimated nucleated cell counts. Measured with immunoSEQ multiplex PCR; TCRdb has only the in-frame clones, and not every one. V and J calls plus clone size are reproduced from that table; the DNA served to infer D and trimming. The sample includes a few hundred thousand clones, 70% to 90% seen only once; the top ten take over 9%.

Sample: PBMCs or T cells enriched from blood (not recorded which). The clonotype comes from a woman aged 40-49 years who had recovered from COVID-19. The chain recombines TRBV28 with TRBJ2-3, with TRBD2 identical over 10 bases. CDR3 bases: TGTGCCAGCAGTTTATCAGCGGGGGGGCGAGATACGCAGTATTTT. This codes for CASSLSAGGRDTQYF. Variable domain in full (rest from reference TRBV28 and TRBJ2-3): DVKVTQSSRYLVKRTGEKVFLECVQDMDHENMFWYRQDPGLGLRLIYFSYDVKMKEKGDIPEGYSVSREKKERFSLILESASTNQTSMYLCASSLSAGGRDTQYFGPGTRLTVL.